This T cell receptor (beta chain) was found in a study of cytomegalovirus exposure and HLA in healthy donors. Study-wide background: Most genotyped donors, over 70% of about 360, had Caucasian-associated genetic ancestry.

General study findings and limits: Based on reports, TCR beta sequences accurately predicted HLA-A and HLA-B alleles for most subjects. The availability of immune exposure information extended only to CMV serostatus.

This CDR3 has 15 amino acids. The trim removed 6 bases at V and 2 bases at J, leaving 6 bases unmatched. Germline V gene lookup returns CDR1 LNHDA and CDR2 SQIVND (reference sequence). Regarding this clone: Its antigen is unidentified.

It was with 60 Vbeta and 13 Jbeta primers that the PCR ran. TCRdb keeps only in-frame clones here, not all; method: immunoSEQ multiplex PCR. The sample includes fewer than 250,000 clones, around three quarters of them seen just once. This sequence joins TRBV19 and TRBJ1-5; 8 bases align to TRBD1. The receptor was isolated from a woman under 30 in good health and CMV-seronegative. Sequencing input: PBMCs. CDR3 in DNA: TGTGCCAGTAGATACAGGGGGTCGGGCAATCAGCCCCAGCATTTT. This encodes CASRYRGSGNQPQHF.